These T cell receptor beta chains were read from a single sample in a study of T-cell reconstitution after alpha-beta-depleted transplantation in children. TCRdb re-called the PCR reads through MiXCR, storing one row per CDR3 protein. The sample shows 900,000 or so distinct CDR3 sequences, 16% of them seen only once. The specimen comprised PBMCs, mostly from graft donor cells, sampled 360 days after TCRalphabeta/CD19-depleted stem cell transplant. The receptors stem from a male patient younger than 18 who had a stem cell transplant for acute lymphoblastic leukemia, so the T cells may come from the graft donor. Both conserved end residues are part of each CDR3. Fields, in order: D gene, V gene, J gene, CDR3 protein. The D gene is left open where the match is weak.

D gene: TRBD2
V gene: TRBV6-5
J gene: TRBJ2-5
CDR3 protein: CASSYRRVGGRAAETQYF

D gene: NA
V gene: TRBV27
J gene: TRBJ2-7
CDR3 protein: CASSLSGWGLTSYEQYF

D gene: NA
V gene: TRBV6-5
J gene: TRBJ1-4
CDR3 protein: CASSYYREGPSGEKLFF

D gene: NA
V gene: TRBV15
J gene: TRBJ2-2
CDR3 protein: CATSRGNPTGELFF

D gene: TRBD2
V gene: TRBV29-1
J gene: TRBJ2-5
CDR3 protein: CSARGDQETQYF

D gene: TRBD1
V gene: TRBV4-1
J gene: TRBJ2-5
CDR3 protein: CASSPRDRGIETQYF

D gene: NA
V gene: TRBV12-3/TRBV12-4
J gene: TRBJ2-4
CDR3 protein: CASSLVYREEGKNIQYF

D gene: NA
V gene: TRBV6-1
J gene: TRBJ2-7
CDR3 protein: CASSGHRGPTYEQYF

D gene: NA
V gene: TRBV27
J gene: TRBJ1-4
CDR3 protein: CASSFRAGLINEKLFF

D gene: NA
V gene: TRBV5-1
J gene: TRBJ2-2
CDR3 protein: CASSPHPLGTGELFF

D gene: NA
V gene: TRBV20-1
J gene: TRBJ1-1
CDR3 protein: CSARVSLMNTEAFF

D gene: NA
V gene: TRBV12-3/TRBV12-4
J gene: TRBJ1-2
CDR3 protein: CASSLGGGSYGYTF

D gene: NA
V gene: TRBV6-6
J gene: TRBJ1-6
CDR3 protein: CASSYSPNSPLHF

D gene: NA
V gene: TRBV12-3/TRBV12-4
J gene: TRBJ2-4
CDR3 protein: CASSLVGEGGIQYF

D gene: NA
V gene: TRBV27
J gene: TRBJ1-2
CDR3 protein: CASSLSGMENYGYTF

D gene: NA
V gene: TRBV18
J gene: TRBJ2-5
CDR3 protein: CASSPPAGVQETQYF

D gene: NA
V gene: TRBV14
J gene: TRBJ2-7
CDR3 protein: CASTPGRGGYEQYF

D gene: NA
V gene: TRBV4-1
J gene: TRBJ2-1
CDR3 protein: CASSQAQSGSSYNEQFF

D gene: TRBD1
V gene: TRBV20-1
J gene: TRBJ2-3
CDR3 protein: CSACRDSLSTDTQYF

D gene: NA
V gene: TRBV12-3/TRBV12-4
J gene: TRBJ2-1
CDR3 protein: CASTLGEQFF

D gene: NA
V gene: TRBV5-8
J gene: TRBJ1-3
CDR3 protein: CASSERQPWAGNTIYF

D gene: TRBD1
V gene: TRBV5-1
J gene: TRBJ2-3
CDR3 protein: CASRHGTGITDTQYF

D gene: TRBD1
V gene: TRBV5-1
J gene: TRBJ2-1
CDR3 protein: CASSQRTGGTFSYNEQFF

D gene: TRBD2
V gene: TRBV5-1
J gene: TRBJ2-7
CDR3 protein: CASSLGASGPYEQYF

D gene: TRBD2
V gene: TRBV5-1
J gene: TRBJ2-1
CDR3 protein: CASSLGLAGGEYNEQFF

D gene: TRBD2
V gene: TRBV20-1
J gene: TRBJ2-1
CDR3 protein: CSARGLPSGRKSYNEQFF

D gene: NA
V gene: TRBV4-1
J gene: TRBJ1-6
CDR3 protein: CASSQGGGRNSPLHF

D gene: NA
V gene: TRBV28
J gene: TRBJ1-2
CDR3 protein: CASSIAGVGADYGYTF

D gene: NA
V gene: TRBV10-3
J gene: TRBJ2-7
CDR3 protein: CAISDFDEQYF

D gene: NA
V gene: TRBV29-1
J gene: TRBJ1-5
CDR3 protein: CSVAGIGGQPQHF

D gene: TRBD1
V gene: TRBV29-1
J gene: TRBJ2-7
CDR3 protein: CSVVSGTGLFEQYF

D gene: NA
V gene: TRBV5-1
J gene: TRBJ1-2
CDR3 protein: CASLPGNYGYTF

D gene: NA
V gene: TRBV30
J gene: TRBJ2-7
CDR3 protein: CAWSVRGIFYEQYF

D gene: TRBD2
V gene: TRBV7-9
J gene: TRBJ2-5
CDR3 protein: CASSLPSGRAGETQYF

D gene: NA
V gene: TRBV29-1
J gene: TRBJ2-5
CDR3 protein: CSSLGTAGGETQYF

D gene: TRBD1
V gene: TRBV18
J gene: TRBJ2-7
CDR3 protein: CASSLGTGEEQYF

D gene: TRBD2
V gene: TRBV12-3/TRBV12-4
J gene: TRBJ2-3
CDR3 protein: CASSFGLAGRTDTQYF